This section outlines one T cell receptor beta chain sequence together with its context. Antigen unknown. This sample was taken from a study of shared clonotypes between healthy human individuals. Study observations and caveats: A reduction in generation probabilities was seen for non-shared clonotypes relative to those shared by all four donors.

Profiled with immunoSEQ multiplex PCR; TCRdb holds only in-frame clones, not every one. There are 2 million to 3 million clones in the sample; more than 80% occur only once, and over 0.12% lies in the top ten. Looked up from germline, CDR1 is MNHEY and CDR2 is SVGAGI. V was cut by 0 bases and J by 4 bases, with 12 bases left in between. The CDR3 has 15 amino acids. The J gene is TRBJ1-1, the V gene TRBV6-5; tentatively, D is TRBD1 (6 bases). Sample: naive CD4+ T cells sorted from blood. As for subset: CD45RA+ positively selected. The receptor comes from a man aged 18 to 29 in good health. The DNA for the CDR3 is TGTGCCAGCAGTTACTCCCAGGGGAAGGGCACTGAAGCTTTCTTT. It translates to CASSYSQGKGTEAFF.